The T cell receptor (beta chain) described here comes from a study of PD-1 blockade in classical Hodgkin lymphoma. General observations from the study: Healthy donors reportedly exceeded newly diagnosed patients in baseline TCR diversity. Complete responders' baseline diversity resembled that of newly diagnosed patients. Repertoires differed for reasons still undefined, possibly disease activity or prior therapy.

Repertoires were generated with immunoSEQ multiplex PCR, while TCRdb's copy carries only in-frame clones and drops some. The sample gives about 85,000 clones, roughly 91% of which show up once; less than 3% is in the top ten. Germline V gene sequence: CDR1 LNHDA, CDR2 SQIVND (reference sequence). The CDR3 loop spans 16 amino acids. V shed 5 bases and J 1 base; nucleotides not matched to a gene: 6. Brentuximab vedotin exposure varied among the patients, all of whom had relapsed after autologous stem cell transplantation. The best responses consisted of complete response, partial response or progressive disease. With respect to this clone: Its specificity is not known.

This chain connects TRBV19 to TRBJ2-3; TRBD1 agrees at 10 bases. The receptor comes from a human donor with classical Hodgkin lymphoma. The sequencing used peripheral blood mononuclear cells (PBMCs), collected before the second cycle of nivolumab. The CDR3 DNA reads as TGTGCCAGTAGTTTCGACAGGGGGCAGGGCACAGATACGCAGTATTTT. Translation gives CASSFDRGQGTDTQYF.